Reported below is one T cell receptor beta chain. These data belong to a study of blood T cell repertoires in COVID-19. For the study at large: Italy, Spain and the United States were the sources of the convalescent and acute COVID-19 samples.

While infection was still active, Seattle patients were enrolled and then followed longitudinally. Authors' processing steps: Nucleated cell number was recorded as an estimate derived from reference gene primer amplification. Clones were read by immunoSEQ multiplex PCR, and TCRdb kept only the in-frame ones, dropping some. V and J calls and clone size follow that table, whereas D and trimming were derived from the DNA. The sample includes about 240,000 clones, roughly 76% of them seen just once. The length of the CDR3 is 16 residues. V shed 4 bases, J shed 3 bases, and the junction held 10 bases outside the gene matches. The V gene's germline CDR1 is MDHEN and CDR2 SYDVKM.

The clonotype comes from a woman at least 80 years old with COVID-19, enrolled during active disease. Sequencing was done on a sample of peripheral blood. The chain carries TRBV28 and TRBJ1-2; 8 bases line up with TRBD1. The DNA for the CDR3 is TGTGCCAGCAGTTCCACGCGACAGGGGCCAGACTATGGCTACACCTTC. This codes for CASSSTRQGPDYGYTF.